The source of this TCR beta chain is a study of T cells after yellow fever vaccination. Study-wide results and limits: Weaker overall, the secondary response nonetheless peaked faster (day 5 versus 15). A limited proportion of clonotypes was detected within both the CD4 and CD8 compartments.

As regards this clonotype: What it binds is unknown.

TCRdb reprocessed the 5' RACE reads with MiXCR, giving one entry per CDR3 protein. The table shows 300,000 or so distinct CDR3 sequences, with about 8.3% occurring only once. The CDR3 contains 17 residues. The germline V gene has CDR1 SGHTA and CDR2 FQGNSA. Trimming took 8 bases from V and 0 from J; bases not matched to a gene: 13. This TCR derives from a man aged 18 to 29 who received the YFV17D yellow fever vaccine. Sequenced material: PBMCs, taken roughly 47 days after the first yellow fever vaccination. This chain joins TRBV7-2 and TRBJ2-7, with 10 bases that match TRBD1. The CDR3, as DNA: TGTGCCAGCGCCAGAATTCCGGGACAGGGGAGCTCCTACGAGCAGTACTTC. Translation gives CASARIPGQGSSYEQYF.